A selection of T cell receptor beta chains follows, all from one sample in a study of T cell responses to AZD1222 COVID-19 vaccine. TCRdb keeps only in-frame clones here, not all; method: immunoSEQ multiplex PCR. Of around 100,000 clones listed, roughly 88% were seen once; the top ten hold over 15%. The sample here was peripheral blood, taken on day 0 of AZD1222 vaccination. The receptors here all came from an adult in good health. Both conserved end residues are part of each CDR3. Clone size appears in some rows only: once, few, many, or a class for an expanded clone.

>NA|TRBV6-5
CASRLAGGSYNEQFF
>NA|TRBV7-2
CASSSSVQAYSGNTIYF
>once|TRBV4-3
CASSQGKGTQPQHF
>NA|TRBV18
CASSPRSGSETDTQYF
>NA|TRBV10-1
CASRRQGHYGYTF
>NA|TRBV6-1
CASSEAATEAFF
>NA|TRBV7-9
CASSRTREPYGYTF
>NA|TRBV5-8
CASSVGWQGANYGYTF
>NA|TRBV13
CASSLQLRSHGGTGSYEQYF
>NA|TRBV6-5
CASSYSMGAYATEAFF
>NA|TRBV12-3/TRBV12-4
CASSLRTEAFF
>NA|TRBV28
CASSLSGSSTYEQYF
>NA|TRBV5-4
CAGTRQGNNYGYTF
>NA|TRBV7-6
CASSLVGQETQYF
>NA|TRBV14
CASSQVSVRGYTF
>NA|TRBV9
CASSLGEQETQYF
>NA|TRBV2
CASSGGPNQPQHF
>once|TRBV19
CASRWDRVSNQPQHF
>NA|TRBV7-2
CASSLDPGRNTIYF
>few|TRBV15
CATSRANRAGQPQHF
>NA|TRBV9
CASSVESGADTQYF
>few|TRBV29-1
CSVDTGDPIF
>NA|TRBV3-1/TRBV3-2
CASSPSDRSTEAFF
>NA|TRBV6-5
CASRPRGGNEKLFF
>NA|TRBV2
CASSERDTSGNTIYF
>NA|TRBV6-5
CASRRFQGDEKLFF
>few|TRBV5-1
CASTGLVQETQYF
>once|TRBV28
CASSPAGRGGSTDTQYF
>NA|TRBV7-2
CASSLIHTEAFF
>NA|TRBV24-1
CATSGTGDTGELFF
>NA|TRBV5-1
CASSLVGPAASGATGELFF
>NA|TRBV19
CASRARDRANNEQFF
>NA|TRBV28
CASRVDGEQYF